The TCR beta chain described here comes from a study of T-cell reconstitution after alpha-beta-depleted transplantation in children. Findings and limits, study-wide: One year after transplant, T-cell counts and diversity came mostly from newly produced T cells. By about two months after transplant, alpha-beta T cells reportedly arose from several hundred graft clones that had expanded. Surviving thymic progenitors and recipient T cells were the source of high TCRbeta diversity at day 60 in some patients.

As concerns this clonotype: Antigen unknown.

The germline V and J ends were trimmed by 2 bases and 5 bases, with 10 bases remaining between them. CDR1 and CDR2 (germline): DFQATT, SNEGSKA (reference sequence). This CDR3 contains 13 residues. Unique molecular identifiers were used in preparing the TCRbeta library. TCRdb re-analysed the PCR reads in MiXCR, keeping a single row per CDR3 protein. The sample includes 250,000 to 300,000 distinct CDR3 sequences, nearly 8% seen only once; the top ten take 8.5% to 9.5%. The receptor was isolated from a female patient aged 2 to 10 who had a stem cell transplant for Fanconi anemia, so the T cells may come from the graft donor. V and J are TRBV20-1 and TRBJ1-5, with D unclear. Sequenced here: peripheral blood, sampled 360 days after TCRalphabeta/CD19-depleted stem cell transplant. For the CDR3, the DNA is TGCAGTGCTAGAACTCTTATTCATCAGCCCCAGCATTTT. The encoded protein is CSARTLIHQPQHF.